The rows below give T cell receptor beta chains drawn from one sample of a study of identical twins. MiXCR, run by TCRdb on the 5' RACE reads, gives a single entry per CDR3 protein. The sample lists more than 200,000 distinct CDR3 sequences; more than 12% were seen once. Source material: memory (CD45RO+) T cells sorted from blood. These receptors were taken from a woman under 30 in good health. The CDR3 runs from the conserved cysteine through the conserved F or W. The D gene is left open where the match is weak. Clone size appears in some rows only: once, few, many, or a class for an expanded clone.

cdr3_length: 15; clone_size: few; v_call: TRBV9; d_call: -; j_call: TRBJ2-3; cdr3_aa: CASSVGGRGTDTQYF; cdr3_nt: TGTGCCAGCAGCGTAGGGGGCCGTGGCACAGATACGCAGTATTTT
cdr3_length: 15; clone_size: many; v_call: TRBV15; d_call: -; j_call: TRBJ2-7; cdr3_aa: CATSRGPLTSYEQYF; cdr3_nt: TGTGCCACCAGCAGAGGACCGCTCACCTCCTACGAGCAGTACTTC
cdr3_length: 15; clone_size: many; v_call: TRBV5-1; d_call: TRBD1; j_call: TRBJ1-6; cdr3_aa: CASSTRTGGDSPLHF; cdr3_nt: TGCGCCAGCAGCACCCGGACAGGAGGAGATTCACCCCTCCACTTT
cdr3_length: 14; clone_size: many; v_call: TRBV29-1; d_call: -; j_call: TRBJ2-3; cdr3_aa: CSVEIDAYTDTQYF; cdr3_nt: TGCAGCGTTGAAATAGACGCCTACACAGATACGCAGTATTTT
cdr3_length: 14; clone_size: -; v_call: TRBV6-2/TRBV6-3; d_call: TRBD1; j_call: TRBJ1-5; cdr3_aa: CASSDRGPSSPQHF; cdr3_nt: TGTGCCAGCAGTGACAGGGGGCCCTCATCGCCCCAGCATTTT
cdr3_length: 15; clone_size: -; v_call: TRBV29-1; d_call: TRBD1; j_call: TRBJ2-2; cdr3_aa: CSVTGTGGYTGELFF; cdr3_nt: TGCAGCGTTACCGGGACAGGGGGTTACACCGGGGAGCTGTTTTTT
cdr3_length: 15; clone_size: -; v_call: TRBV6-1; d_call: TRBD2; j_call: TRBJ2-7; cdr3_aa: CASSEGTSGSYEQYF; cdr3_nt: TGTGCCAGCAGTGAAGGGACTAGCGGCTCCTACGAGCAGTACTTC
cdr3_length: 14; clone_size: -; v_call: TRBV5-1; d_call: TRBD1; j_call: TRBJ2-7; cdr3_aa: CASSLRQGAGEQYF; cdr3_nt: TGCGCCAGCAGCTTGCGGCAGGGGGCAGGCGAGCAGTACTTC
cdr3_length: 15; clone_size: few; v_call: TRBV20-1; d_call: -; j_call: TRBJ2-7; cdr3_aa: CSAWESGGEGYEQYF; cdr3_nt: TGCAGTGCTTGGGAGTCCGGGGGAGAGGGGTACGAGCAGTACTTC
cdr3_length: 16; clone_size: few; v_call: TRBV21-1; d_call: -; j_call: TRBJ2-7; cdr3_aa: CASSKASEGRTYEQYF; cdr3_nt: TGTGCCAGCAGCAAAGCTTCGGAGGGGCGAACCTACGAGCAGTACTTC
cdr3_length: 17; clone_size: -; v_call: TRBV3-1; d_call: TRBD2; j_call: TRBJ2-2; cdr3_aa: CASSKTSGGANTGELFF; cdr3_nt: TGTGCCAGCAGCAAAACTAGCGGGGGGGCGAACACCGGGGAGCTGTTTTTT
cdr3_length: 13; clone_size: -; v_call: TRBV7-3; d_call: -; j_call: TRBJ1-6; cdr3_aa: CASSLEEGSPLHF; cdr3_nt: TGTGCCAGCAGCTTAGAGGAGGGGTCACCCCTCCACTTT
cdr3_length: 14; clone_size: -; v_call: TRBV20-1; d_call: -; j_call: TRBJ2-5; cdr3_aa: CSARDPIGSETQYF; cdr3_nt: TGCAGTGCTAGAGACCCCATTGGGAGTGAGACCCAGTACTTC
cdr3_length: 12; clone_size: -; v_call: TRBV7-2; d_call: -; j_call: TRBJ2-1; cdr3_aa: CASSPMLGEQFF; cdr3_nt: TGTGCCAGCAGCCCTATGTTAGGTGAGCAGTTCTTC
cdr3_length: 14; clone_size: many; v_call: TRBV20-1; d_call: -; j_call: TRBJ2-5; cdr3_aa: CSAPKGHRGETQYF; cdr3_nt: TGCAGTGCTCCGAAGGGTCACCGAGGGGAGACCCAGTACTTC
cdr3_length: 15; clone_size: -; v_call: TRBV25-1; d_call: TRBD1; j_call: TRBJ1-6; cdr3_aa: CASSDPDRANSPLHF; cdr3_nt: TGTGCCAGCAGCGATCCGGACAGGGCCAATTCACCCCTCCACTTT
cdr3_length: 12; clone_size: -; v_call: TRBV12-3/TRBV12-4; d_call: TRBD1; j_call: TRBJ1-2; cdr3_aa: CASSLRQGGYTF; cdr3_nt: TGTGCCAGCAGTTTGAGACAGGGTGGCTACACCTTC
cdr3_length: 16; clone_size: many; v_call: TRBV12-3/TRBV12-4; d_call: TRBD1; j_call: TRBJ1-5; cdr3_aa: CASSFSFRQGGQPQHF; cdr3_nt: TGTGCCAGCAGTTTCTCTTTCCGACAGGGTGGCCAGCCCCAGCATTTT
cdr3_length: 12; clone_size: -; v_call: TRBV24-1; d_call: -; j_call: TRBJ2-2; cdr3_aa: CATSVGSGELFF; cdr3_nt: TGTGCCACCTCAGTCGGGAGCGGGGAGCTGTTTTTT